These T cell receptor beta chains were read from a single sample in a study of blood T cells in healthy people across ages. A single record per CDR3 protein comes from TCRdb applying MiXCR to the 5' RACE reads. The sample lists 550,000 to 600,000 distinct CDR3 sequences; 25% to 30% were seen once. The sequenced sample was blood. The receptors derive from a woman aged 70 to 79 in good health. Both conserved end residues are part of each CDR3. A D gene is named only where the DNA matches it firmly. For some rows the clone size is stated as once, few or many, or as a class when expanded; others skip it.

J gene,clone size,D gene,V gene,CDR3 DNA,CDR3 protein
TRBJ2-7,NA,NA,TRBV5-1,TGCGCCAGCAGCACCTCTAGCGAGGTAATCACCTACGAGCAGTACTTC,CASSTSSEVITYEQYF
TRBJ1-2,NA,NA,TRBV29-1,TGCAGCGCTTCCTTGTCTAACTATGGCTACACCTTC,CSASLSNYGYTF
TRBJ2-5,NA,NA,TRBV14,TGTGCCAGCAGCCAAGATAACCTAGCGAAGACCCAGTACTTC,CASSQDNLAKTQYF
TRBJ2-1,few,NA,TRBV5-1,TGCGCCAGCAGCTTGATGGCAGACCGGGAGCAGTTCTTC,CASSLMADREQFF
TRBJ2-5,NA,NA,TRBV19,TGTGCCAGTAGTATTGGGGAAGGGGGAGCCCAGTACTTC,CASSIGEGGAQYF
TRBJ2-5,few,TRBD2,TRBV11-2,TGTGCCAGCAGTCGGCGGGGGGGCCGGGAGACCCAGTACTTC,CASSRRGGRETQYF
TRBJ2-5,few,NA,TRBV7-2,TGTGCCAGCGGAACCAGGCGGGGCCCCCAAGAGACCCAGTACTTC,CASGTRRGPQETQYF
TRBJ1-2,NA,TRBD1,TRBV20-1,TGCAGTGCAAGGACAGGGGCTATTACATATGGCTACACCTTC,CSARTGAITYGYTF
TRBJ1-6,NA,NA,TRBV14,TGTGCCAGCTCCAACAGATACCAATCACCCCTCCACTTT,CASSNRYQSPLHF
TRBJ2-6,NA,NA,TRBV19,TGTGCCAGTAGTTGGGCCGGGAAGAGCTCTGGGGCCAACGTCCTGACTTTC,CASSWAGKSSGANVLTF
TRBJ1-2,NA,NA,TRBV20-1,TGCAGTGCTAGACCTTTTGGAGGAGATGGCTACACCTTC,CSARPFGGDGYTF
TRBJ2-3,NA,NA,TRBV20-1,TGCAGTGCTATACGCCCGGGAAGGTTGACAGATACGCAGTATTTT,CSAIRPGRLTDTQYF
TRBJ2-5,few,NA,TRBV7-9,TGTGCCAGCAGCTTAGTTCAGGGCGGACCAGAGACCCAGTACTTC,CASSLVQGGPETQYF
TRBJ2-5,NA,TRBD2,TRBV2,TGTGTCAGCACGCAAGGGACTAGCGGTGGTACCCAGTACTTC,CVSTQGTSGGTQYF
TRBJ2-1,NA,NA,TRBV12-3/TRBV12-4,TGTGCCAGCATTAGGGGGACCCTCTACAATGAGCAGTTCTTC,CASIRGTLYNEQFF
TRBJ2-3,few,NA,TRBV9,TGTGCCAGCAGCCTGGTGAACACAGATACGCAGTATTTT,CASSLVNTDTQYF
TRBJ1-5,few,NA,TRBV10-3,TGTGCCATCAGTGGGGGGGGTAGGAGCAATCAGCCCCAGCATTTT,CAISGGGRSNQPQHF
TRBJ2-4,NA,TRBD2,TRBV5-6,TGTGCCAGCCAAACCTCGCGGGGGGCCATAAACATTCAGTACTTC,CASQTSRGAINIQYF
TRBJ1-1,NA,TRBD1,TRBV14,TGTGCCAGCAGCCAAGATCTCGGGACAGCGAACACTGAAGCTTTCTTT,CASSQDLGTANTEAFF
TRBJ1-1,few,TRBD1,TRBV29-1,TGCAGCGTTAGGACAGGGTCAAACACTGAAGCTTTCTTT,CSVRTGSNTEAFF
TRBJ2-1,NA,NA,TRBV20-1,TGCAGTGCTAGAGATACTAGCCTACCTCCGTTCTTC,CSARDTSLPPFF
TRBJ2-2,NA,TRBD1,TRBV24-1,TGTGCCACCAGTGATCCGGACAGGGGGGAGCTGTTTTTT,CATSDPDRGELFF
TRBJ2-7,few,NA,TRBV4-1,TGCGCCAGCAGCCCTGCACGGGGACCCTACGAGCAGTACTTC,CASSPARGPYEQYF
TRBJ1-2,NA,TRBD1,TRBV15,TGTGCCACCAGCTTAGGACAGGCGACTGGCTACACCTTC,CATSLGQATGYTF
TRBJ1-3,NA,TRBD1,TRBV7-2,TGTGCCAGCAGCACGAGGACAGGGGCTGGAAACACCATATATTTT,CASSTRTGAGNTIYF
TRBJ2-5,many,TRBD2,TRBV20-1,TGCAGTGCCACGTTTGGCGGGGGGTCCGGACAGACCCAGTACTTC,CSATFGGGSGQTQYF
TRBJ2-7,NA,NA,TRBV7-2,TGTGCCAGCAGCACCCGAGAGGGGGACGAGCAGTACTTC,CASSTREGDEQYF
TRBJ1-2,NA,NA,TRBV7-2,TGTGCCAGCAGCCCCCCTCGTATGGGCGGCTACACCTTC,CASSPPRMGGYTF
TRBJ1-2,NA,NA,TRBV6-6,TGTGCCAGCACCAATCAGGGGAACTATGGTTACACCTTC,CASTNQGNYGYTF
TRBJ2-1,NA,NA,TRBV9,TGTGCCAGCAGCGTAGTGGGTAGCGAGCAGTTCTTC,CASSVVGSEQFF
TRBJ1-5,few,NA,TRBV6-2/TRBV6-3,TGTGCCAGCAGTTACGCCTGGGTTACAAACAATCAGCCCCAGCATTTT,CASSYAWVTNNQPQHF
TRBJ1-2,NA,NA,TRBV11-2,TGTGCCAGCAGCCAATACTATAGCTACACCTTC,CASSQYYSYTF
TRBJ1-2,NA,NA,TRBV19,TGTGCCAGTAGTAACTCCCAAGGGGGCTATGGCTACACCTTC,CASSNSQGGYGYTF
TRBJ2-1,NA,TRBD2,TRBV7-7,TGTGCCAGCAGCTCGACAAGCGGGAGCTCCTACAATGAGCAGTTCTTC,CASSSTSGSSYNEQFF
TRBJ2-7,NA,TRBD1,TRBV7-3,TGTGCCAGCAGCCCCGGGACAGGGAAAAGCTACGAGCAGTACTTC,CASSPGTGKSYEQYF
TRBJ2-7,NA,NA,TRBV11-1,TGTGCCAGCGGCCCCAGGTCGGGGCGGACCTACGAGCAGTACTTC,CASGPRSGRTYEQYF
TRBJ1-4,few,NA,TRBV11-2,TGTGCCAGTGGGCGGGGGACGCCTAATGAAAAACTGTTTTTT,CASGRGTPNEKLFF
TRBJ1-2,few,TRBD1,TRBV11-2,TGTGCCAGCAGCTTGGACAGGGGCCGGGGCTACACCTTC,CASSLDRGRGYTF
TRBJ2-1,NA,TRBD2,TRBV20-1,TGCAGTGCTAGACCCCTAAGGACTAGCTCCTACAATGAGCAGTTCTTC,CSARPLRTSSYNEQFF
TRBJ1-6,few,NA,TRBV6-5,TGTGCCAGCAGTTTAGACTCCATTAGCTCCTATAATTCACCCCTCCACTTT,CASSLDSISSYNSPLHF
TRBJ1-6,few,TRBD1,TRBV9,TGTGCCAGCAGCGTAGACGAGGGGGCTACACCCCTCCACTTT,CASSVDEGATPLHF
TRBJ2-5,NA,NA,TRBV7-2,TGTGCCAGCAGCCCAAACGGGGGGCTGGAGACCCAGTACTTC,CASSPNGGLETQYF
TRBJ2-5,few,TRBD1,TRBV2,TGTGCCAGCAGTGAAACAGGGGGCGCGGCCCAGTACTTC,CASSETGGAAQYF
TRBJ2-3,few,NA,TRBV20-1,TGCAGTAATGAGGGGGCGGGGGACACAGATACGCAGTATTTT,CSNEGAGDTDTQYF
TRBJ1-2,few,NA,TRBV12-3/TRBV12-4,TGTGCCAGCAGTTTAGGTGTTGGTAGTGGCTACACCTTC,CASSLGVGSGYTF
TRBJ1-2,NA,NA,TRBV14,TGTGCCAGCAGCCAAGATACGGGGAACGTGCGTGGCTACACCTTC,CASSQDTGNVRGYTF
TRBJ1-2,once,TRBD1,TRBV5-4,TGTGCCAGCAGCATTCCCGGGACAGGGCAGTTAACGGGCTACACCTTC,CASSIPGTGQLTGYTF
TRBJ2-1,few,TRBD2,TRBV4-3,TGCGCCAGCAGCCCGTCGCTACTAGCGGGGGGCCACTACAATGAGCAGTTCTTC,CASSPSLLAGGHYNEQFF
TRBJ1-2,NA,NA,TRBV29-1,TGCAGCTTTGAAACAGGGCCACCTAACTATGGCTACACCTTC,CSFETGPPNYGYTF
TRBJ2-7,NA,TRBD2,TRBV20-1,TGCAGTGCTAGAGATAGGCTAGCGGGGGGGCACTACGAGCAGTACTTC,CSARDRLAGGHYEQYF